These 7 T cell receptor beta chains were all obtained from the same sample, sequenced in a study of T cells in Graves' hyperthyroidism and ophthalmopathy. What was amplified from RNA transcripts were TCR beta CDR3 regions. HTBI primers were employed in a first-round RT-PCR of the TCR CDR3. From the multiplex PCR reads, TCRdb called clonotypes with MiXCR, one entry per CDR3 protein. The sample holds about 610,000 distinct CDR3 sequences, roughly 15% seen once. Material for sequencing was blood. The receptors originated from a woman aged 40 to 55 with Graves' ophthalmopathy.

Ten or more counts support this clonotype. The rearrangement joins TRBV6-5 to TRBJ2-7, with D perhaps TRBD2 (5 bases). The V gene lost 0 bases and the J gene lost 0 bases, with 12 bases spanning the gap. Germline V CDR1 and CDR2: MNHEY, SVGAGI. This CDR3 is built from 16 residues. This CDR3 is CASSYSAAASSYEQYF. In DNA form, the CDR3 reads TGTGCCAGCAGTTACTCGGCAGCGGCGAGCTCCTACGAGCAGTACTTC.

This sequence joins TRBV28 and TRBJ2-2; TRBD1 matches 7 bases. CDR3 size: 17 residues. Per germline, CDR1 MDHEN and CDR2 SYDVKM. V was pared by 6 bases and J by 2 bases, with 12 bases of the junction left unmatched. For the CDR3, the DNA is TGTGCCAGCAGCCCCCAGGGGGTGGGAAGCAACACCGGGGAGCTGTTTTTT. It specifies CASSPQGVGSNTGELFF.

This clonotype has just a few counts. The chain recombines TRBV5-1 with TRBJ2-5; 8 bases align to TRBD2. This CDR3 is built from 15 residues. The V and J ends lost 1 base and 2 bases, in that order; junction bases with no gene match: 4. The germline CDR1 and CDR2 sequences are SGHRS and YFSETQ. The DNA of the CDR3 is TGCGCCAGCAGCTTGTGGTCGGGGGGGCAAGAGACCCAGTACTTC. As protein: CASSLWSGGQETQYF.

This clonotype has at least ten counts. The chain has TRBV10-3 and TRBJ2-2, with 7 positions matching TRBD2. The junction had 8 bases not matched to a gene; V was cut back by 7 bases and J by 0 bases. There are 16 residues in the CDR3. Germline CDR1 is ENHRY and CDR2 is SYGVKD. In DNA form, the CDR3 reads TGTGCCATCATTAAGGGACTACTCCCGAACACCGGGGAGCTGTTTTTT. This encodes CAIIKGLLPNTGELFF.

This sequence joins TRBV27 and TRBJ1-2, with 7 bases aligning to TRBD1. Unmatched junction bases numbered 8, after V lost 8 bases and J lost 5 bases. Germline V lookup: CDR1 MNHEY, CDR2 SMNVEV (reference sequence). This CDR3 is 13 amino acids long. In nucleotides, the CDR3 is TGTGCCAGCCGGGACAGTGTTTCTTATGGCTACACCTTC. The encoded protein is CASRDSVSYGYTF.

This clonotype has only a few counts. The chain is built from TRBV7-2 and TRBJ1-2, with no clear D. This CDR3 is built from 14 residues. V was pared by 2 bases and J by 4 bases, with 11 bases between. The V gene's germline CDR1 is SGHTA and CDR2 FQGNSA. CDR3 residues: CASSLSKGSYGYTF. CDR3 nucleotide sequence: TGTGCCAGCAGCTTATCTAAAGGGTCCTATGGCTACACCTTC.

Here the CDR3 DNA reads TGCGCCAGCAGCCAAGAAAGAGGGGGCCCCCGGGAGACCCAGTACTTC. It is translated as CASSQERGGPRETQYF. The V and J genes are TRBV4-1 and TRBJ2-5, with 7 bases lining up with TRBD1. Germline CDR1 MGHRA, CDR2 YSYEKL. Germline trimming cut 0 bases from V and 5 bases from J; bases unmatched to any gene: 9. There are 16 residues in the CDR3.